Only a few counts were recorded for the clone carrying this T cell receptor beta chain. The data were taken from a study of blood T cell repertoires in COVID-19. Overall study context: Acute and convalescent COVID-19 specimens originated in the United States, Italy and Spain. PBMCs, B-cell-depleted T cells, or T cells provided the cDNA or gDNA that made up the material.

This CDR3 has 17 residues. Trimming removed 0 bases at V and 2 bases at J, with 16 bases between. Germline lookup yields CDR1 MGHRA and CDR2 YSYEKL. In the authors' workflow: Reference gene primer amplification in the assay estimated nucleated cell counts. Generated by immunoSEQ multiplex PCR, the TCRdb table keeps only in-frame clones and is missing some. Clone size and V and J calls were adopted from that table, with D and trimming inferred from the DNA. Of roughly 670,000 clones in the sample, around 89% were seen once. This chain joins TRBV4-1 and TRBJ1-1; possible D gene TRBD1, 6 bases. The source of this sequence is a woman under 30 with acute or convalescent COVID-19. Sequencing was performed on peripheral blood. CDR3 loop: CASSQDPQIGGNTEAFF. The CDR3 DNA is TGCGCCAGCAGCCAAGACCCTCAGATAGGGGGAAACACTGAAGCTTTCTTT.